What follows describes a single T cell receptor (beta chain). Its antigen is unidentified. Assay: immunoSEQ multiplex PCR; the TCRdb copy retains only in-frame clones and omits some. The repertoire holds approximately 480,000 clones, with around 85% as singletons. These data originate in a study of Ad26.COV2.S vaccination and SARS-CoV-2 variants. Overall study: Trial arm assignment for the donor was COV1001 Ad26.COV2.S.

Germline V CDR1 and CDR2: MNHEY, SVGAGI. This CDR3 contains 14 residues. Losses at the gene ends were 6 bases for V and 1 base for J; bases not matched to a gene: 1. Overall study findings and caveats: Spike-specific TCR breadth ran higher among vaccine recipients than placebo recipients. Estimates derived from TCR breadth and depth analyses may have underestimated total T cell responses.

Treatment described: some 20 received Ad26.COV2.S at low or high dose, single or two shots; about 5 received placebo; per-sample allocation not given. After the first vaccine or placebo injection, samples were drawn on day 63. The chain recombines TRBV6-5 with TRBJ2-1; TRBD2 matches 9 bases. The receptor's source is a person between 18 and 59 years old who received the Ad26.COV2.S COVID-19 vaccine or a placebo. Source: peripheral blood, taken in a trial of Ad26.COV2.S vaccine versus placebo. The CDR3, as DNA: TGTGCCAGCAGGACTAGCGGATCCTACAATGAGCAGTTCTTC. Protein: CASRTSGSYNEQFF.